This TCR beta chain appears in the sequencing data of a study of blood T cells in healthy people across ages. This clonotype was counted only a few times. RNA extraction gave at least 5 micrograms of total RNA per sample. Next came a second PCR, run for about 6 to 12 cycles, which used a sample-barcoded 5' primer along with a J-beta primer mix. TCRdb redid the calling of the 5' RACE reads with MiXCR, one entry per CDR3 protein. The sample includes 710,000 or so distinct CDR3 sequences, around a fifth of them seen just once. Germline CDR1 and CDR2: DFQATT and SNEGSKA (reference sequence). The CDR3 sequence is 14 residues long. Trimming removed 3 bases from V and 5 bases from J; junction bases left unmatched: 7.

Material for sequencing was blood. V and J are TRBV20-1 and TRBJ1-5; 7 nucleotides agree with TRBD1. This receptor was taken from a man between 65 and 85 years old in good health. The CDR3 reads CSASAGGTYQPQHF. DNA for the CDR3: TGCAGTGCTAGTGCAGGGGGTACTTATCAGCCCCAGCATTTT.